The rows below give T cell receptor beta chains drawn from one sample of a study of PD-L1 blockade in urothelial cancer. Using immunoSEQ multiplex PCR, the repertoire was profiled, and TCRdb retains in-frame clones only, with some absent. The table lists 72,000 or so clones, 88% of them singletons, with about 11% in the top ten. Sequencing was performed on PBMCs, taken around atezolizumab (anti-PD-L1) treatment. The receptors shown here come from a man in his sixties with urothelial cancer. Both conserved end residues are part of each CDR3. The D gene is left open where the match is weak. The size field is filled for only some rows; it gives once, few, many or a size class.

v_gene	j_gene	abundance	d_gene	CDR3aa	CDR3nt
TRBV5-6	TRBJ2-2	.	.	CASSLGGGGRTGELFF	TGTGCCAGCAGCCTCGGAGGGGGGGGGCGTACCGGGGAGCTGTTTTTT
TRBV5-1	TRBJ2-1	.	TRBD2	CASSPWGAGALNEQFF	TGCGCCAGCAGCCCTTGGGGAGCGGGGGCCCTCAATGAGCAGTTCTTC
TRBV11-3	TRBJ1-4	.	.	CASSQGGANEKLFF	TGTGCCAGCAGCCAAGGGGGGGCGAATGAAAAACTGTTTTTT
TRBV28	TRBJ1-1	.	.	CASSPPGQREAFF	TGTGCCAGCAGTCCCCCAGGGCAGCGCGAAGCTTTCTTT
TRBV27	TRBJ2-7	once	TRBD2	CASSLSSGRGYEQYF	TGTGCCAGCAGTTTATCTAGCGGGAGAGGATACGAGCAGTACTTC
TRBV4-2	TRBJ2-1	.	TRBD2	CASSQELAGYNEQFF	TGTGCCAGCAGCCAAGAACTAGCGGGATACAATGAGCAGTTCTTC
TRBV29-1	TRBJ2-4	few	.	CSVGGGGIQYF	TGCAGCGTTGGGGGGGGCGGCATTCAGTACTTC
TRBV4-3	TRBJ1-4	once	TRBD1	CASSQDPRGQEKLFF	TGCGCCAGCAGCCAAGATCCCAGGGGGCAGGAAAAACTGTTTTTT
TRBV9	TRBJ1-1	.	.	CASSVGSGPNTEAFF	TGTGCCAGCAGCGTAGGGTCAGGCCCCAACACTGAAGCTTTCTTT
TRBV5-8	TRBJ1-3	.	.	CASSFRTEINTIYF	TGTGCCAGCAGCTTTCGGACAGAAATAAACACCATATATTTT
TRBV29-1	TRBJ1-1	.	.	CSGHREAEAFF	TGCAGCGGCCACCGGGAGGCTGAAGCTTTCTTT
TRBV10-3	TRBJ2-1	.	.	CAISDSTRPYNEQFF	TGTGCCATCAGTGACAGTACACGCCCCTACAATGAGCAGTTCTTC
TRBV5-1	TRBJ1-1	.	TRBD1	CASSLYAGTGGMNTEAFF	TGCGCCAGCAGCCTTTATGCCGGGACAGGGGGTATGAACACTGAAGCTTTCTTT
TRBV5-1	TRBJ1-1	.	.	CASSPQGSNTEAFF	TGCGCCAGCAGCCCCCAGGGGTCGAACACTGAAGCTTTCTTT
TRBV25-1	TRBJ2-5	.	.	CASSDSRSGETQYF	TGTGCCAGCAGTGACTCTCGGTCGGGGGAGACCCAGTACTTC
TRBV11-3	TRBJ2-1	.	.	CASSFTLGVSYNEQFF	TGTGCCAGCAGCTTTACCCTAGGGGTGTCCTACAATGAGCAGTTCTTC
TRBV7-9	TRBJ1-4	.	TRBD1	CASSLGTVSEKLFF	TGTGCCAGCAGCCTGGGGACAGTTAGTGAAAAACTGTTTTTT
TRBV6-1	TRBJ1-1	.	.	CASSENSPQAFF	TGTGCCAGCAGTGAGAATAGCCCACAAGCTTTCTTT
TRBV7-7	TRBJ2-2	.	.	CASSFRPGSNTGELFF	TGTGCTAGCAGCTTTCGGCCAGGATCGAACACCGGGGAGCTGTTTTTT
TRBV5-1	TRBJ1-4	.	.	CASKIPGHFF	TGCGCCAGCAAGATTCCGGGACACTTTTTT
TRBV4-1	TRBJ2-7	.	TRBD1	CASSQGGQAYEQYF	TGCGCCAGCAGCCAAGGCGGACAGGCCTACGAGCAGTACTTC
TRBV5-1	TRBJ2-3	.	TRBD2	CASSLLAGGTDTQYF	TGCGCCAGCAGCTTGTTAGCGGGGGGTACAGATACGCAGTATTTT
TRBV28	TRBJ1-2	few	.	CASARGGGDYGYTF	TGTGCCAGCGCAAGAGGGGGTGGTGACTATGGCTACACCTTC
TRBV6-5	TRBJ2-7	once	TRBD2	CASSLAGGLPYEQYF	TGTGCCAGCAGTTTAGCGGGGGGACTCCCTTACGAGCAGTACTTC
TRBV10-3	TRBJ2-7	.	.	CAINSGDAYEQYF	TGTGCCATCAATAGCGGCGATGCCTACGAGCAGTACTTC
TRBV9	TRBJ1-2	.	TRBD1	CASSVTGQGEYGYTF	TGTGCCAGCAGCGTAACGGGACAGGGTGAATATGGCTACACCTTC
TRBV5-8	TRBJ2-5	.	TRBD1	CASSLYRGEGNGETQYF	TGTGCCAGCAGCTTATACAGGGGGGAAGGTAATGGAGAGACCCAGTACTTC
TRBV18	TRBJ2-5	.	.	CASSPPSKRETQYF	TGTGCCAGCTCACCACCGTCGAAGCGGGAGACCCAGTACTTC
TRBV2	TRBJ2-7	.	.	CASGTWDTPYEQYF	TGTGCCAGCGGGACCTGGGACACTCCCTACGAGCAGTACTTC
TRBV18	TRBJ2-7	.	TRBD1	CASSPGQGARGDEQYF	TGTGCCAGCTCACCCGGACAGGGGGCGCGAGGGGACGAGCAGTACTTC
TRBV18	TRBJ1-4	.	.	CASSPGATNEKLFF	TGTGCCAGCTCACCCGGGGCAACTAATGAAAAACTGTTTTTT
TRBV6-5	TRBJ2-1	.	TRBD2	CASSWGLAGNEQFF	TGTGCCAGCAGCTGGGGACTAGCGGGAAATGAGCAGTTCTTC
TRBV6-1	TRBJ2-1	.	TRBD1	CASSEGARGPYNEQFF	TGTGCCAGCAGTGAAGGAGCTAGGGGGCCCTACAATGAGCAGTTCTTC
TRBV30	TRBJ1-3	.	.	CAWSKGGVSVRSGNTIYF	TGTGCCTGGAGTAAAGGGGGGGTCAGTGTTCGCTCTGGAAACACCATATATTTT
TRBV7-2	TRBJ1-3	.	TRBD1	CASSLGGQGNLGNTIYF	TGTGCCAGCAGCTTGGGGGGACAGGGGAATTTGGGAAACACCATATATTTT
TRBV5-8	TRBJ1-2	once	TRBD1	CASSGTVYGYTF	TGTGCCAGCAGCGGGACAGTCTATGGCTACACCTTC
TRBV7-3	TRBJ2-2	.	.	CASRQDRTNTGELFF	TGTGCCAGCAGACAGGACAGAACGAACACCGGGGAGCTGTTTTTT
TRBV29-1	TRBJ1-3	.	.	CSVVVRGSGNTIYF	TGCAGCGTTGTCGTTAGGGGAAGTGGAAACACCATATATTTT
TRBV9	TRBJ1-4	.	.	CASSVNSPGGRTNEKLFF	TGTGCCAGCAGCGTAAACTCCCCCGGGGGAAGAACTAATGAAAAACTGTTTTTT
TRBV30	TRBJ1-3	once	.	CAWSVAGSGNTIYF	TGTGCCTGGAGTGTTGCCGGCTCTGGAAACACCATATATTTT
TRBV27	TRBJ1-2	.	.	CASSFRLSEILTYGYTF	TGTGCCAGCAGTTTCCGGCTTTCAGAAATACTAACCTATGGCTACACCTTC
TRBV16	TRBJ2-1	.	TRBD2	CASSRGPGLADNEQFF	TGTGCCAGCAGCCGCGGACCGGGACTAGCGGACAATGAGCAGTTCTTC